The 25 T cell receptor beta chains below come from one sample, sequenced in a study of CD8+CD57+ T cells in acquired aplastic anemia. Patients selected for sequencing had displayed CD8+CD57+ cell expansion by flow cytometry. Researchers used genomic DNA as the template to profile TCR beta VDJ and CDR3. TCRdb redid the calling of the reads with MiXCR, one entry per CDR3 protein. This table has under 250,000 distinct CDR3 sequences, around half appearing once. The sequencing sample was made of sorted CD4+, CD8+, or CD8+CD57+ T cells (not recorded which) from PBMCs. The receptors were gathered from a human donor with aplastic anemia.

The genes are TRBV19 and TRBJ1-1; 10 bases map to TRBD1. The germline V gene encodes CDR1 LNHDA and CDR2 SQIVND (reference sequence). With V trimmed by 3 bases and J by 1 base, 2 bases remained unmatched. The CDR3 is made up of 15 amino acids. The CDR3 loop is CASSMWTGGNTEAFF. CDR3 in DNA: TGTGCCAGTAGTATGTGGACAGGGGGGAACACTGAAGCTTTCTTT.

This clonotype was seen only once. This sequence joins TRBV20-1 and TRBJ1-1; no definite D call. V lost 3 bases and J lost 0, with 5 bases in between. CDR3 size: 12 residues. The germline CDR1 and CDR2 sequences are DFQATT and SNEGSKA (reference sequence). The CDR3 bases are TGCAGTGCTAGGGAGTTGAACACTGAAGCTTTCTTT. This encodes CSARELNTEAFF.

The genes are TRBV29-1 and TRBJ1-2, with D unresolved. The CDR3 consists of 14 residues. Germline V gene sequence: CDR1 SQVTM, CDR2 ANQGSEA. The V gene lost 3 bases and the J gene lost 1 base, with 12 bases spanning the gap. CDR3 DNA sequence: TGCAGCGTTGAGATTCGACCGGTTAACTATGGCTACACCTTC. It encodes CSVEIRPVNYGYTF. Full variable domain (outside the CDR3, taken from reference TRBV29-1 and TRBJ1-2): SAVISQKPSRDICQRGTSLTIQCQVDSQVTMMFWYRQQPGQSLTLIATANQGSEATYESGFVIDKFPISRPNLTFSTLTVSNMSPEDSSIYLCSVEIRPVNYGYTFGSGTRLTVV.

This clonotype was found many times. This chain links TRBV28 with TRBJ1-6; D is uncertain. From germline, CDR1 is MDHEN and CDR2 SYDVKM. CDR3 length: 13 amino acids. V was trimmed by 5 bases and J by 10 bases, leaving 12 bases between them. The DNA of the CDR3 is TGTGCCAGCAGTCCCCCGTTCGGGTCACCCCTCCACTTT. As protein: CASSPPFGSPLHF.

The CDR3 protein is CASSFRTGGDTGELFF. CDR3 nucleotide sequence: TGTGCCAGCAGTTTCCGGACTGGCGGGGACACCGGGGAGCTGTTTTTT. This chain joins TRBV7-6 and TRBJ2-2; D is possibly TRBD2 (6 bases). The V and J ends lost 6 bases and 3 bases respectively, with 17 bases between them. In germline, CDR1 is SGHVS, CDR2 FNYEAQ. The CDR3 extends over 16 amino acids.

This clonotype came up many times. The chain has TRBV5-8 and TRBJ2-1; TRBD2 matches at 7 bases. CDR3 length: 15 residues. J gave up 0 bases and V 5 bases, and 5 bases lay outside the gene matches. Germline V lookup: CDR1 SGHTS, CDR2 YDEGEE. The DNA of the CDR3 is TGTGCCAGCAGTCCCGGGACTAACTCCTACAATGAGCAGTTCTTC. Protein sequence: CASSPGTNSYNEQFF.

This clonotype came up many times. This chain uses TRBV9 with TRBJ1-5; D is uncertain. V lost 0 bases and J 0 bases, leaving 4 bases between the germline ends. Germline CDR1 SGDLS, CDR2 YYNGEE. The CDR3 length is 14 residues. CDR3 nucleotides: TGTGCCAGCAGCGTAGAGCCTAGCAATCAGCCCCAGCATTTT. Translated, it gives CASSVEPSNQPQHF.

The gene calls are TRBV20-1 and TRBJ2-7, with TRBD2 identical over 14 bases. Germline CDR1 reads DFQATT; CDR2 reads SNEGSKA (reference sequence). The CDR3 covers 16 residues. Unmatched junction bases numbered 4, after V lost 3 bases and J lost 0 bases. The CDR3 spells CSASEGTSGSSYEQYF. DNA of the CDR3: TGCAGTGCTAGCGAGGGGACTAGCGGGAGCTCCTACGAGCAGTACTTC.

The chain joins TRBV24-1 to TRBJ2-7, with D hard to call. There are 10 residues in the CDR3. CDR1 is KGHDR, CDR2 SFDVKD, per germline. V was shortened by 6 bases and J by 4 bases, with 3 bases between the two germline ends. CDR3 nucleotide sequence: TGTGCCACCAGTTTATACGAGCAGTACTTC. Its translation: CATSLYEQYF.

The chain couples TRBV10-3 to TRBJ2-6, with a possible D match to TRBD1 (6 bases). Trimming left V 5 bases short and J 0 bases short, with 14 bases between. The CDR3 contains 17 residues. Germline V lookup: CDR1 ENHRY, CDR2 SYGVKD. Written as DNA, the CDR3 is TGTGCCATCAGTTCTACAGGGCTGTGCTCTGGGGCCAACGTCCTGACTTTC. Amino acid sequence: CAISSTGLCSGANVLTF.

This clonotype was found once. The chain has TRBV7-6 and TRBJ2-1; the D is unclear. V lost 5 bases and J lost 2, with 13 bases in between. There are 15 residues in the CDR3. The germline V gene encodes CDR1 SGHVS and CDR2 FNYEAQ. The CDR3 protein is CASSQEKSAYNEQFF. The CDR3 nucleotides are TGTGCCAGCAGCCAAGAGAAATCTGCCTACAATGAGCAGTTCTTC. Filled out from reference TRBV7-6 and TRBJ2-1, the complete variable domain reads GAGVSQSPRYKVTKRGQDVALRCDPISGHVSLYWYRQALGQGPEFLTYFNYEAQQDKSGLPNDRFSAERPEGSISTLTIQRTEQRDSAMYRCASSQEKSAYNEQFFGPGTRLTVL.

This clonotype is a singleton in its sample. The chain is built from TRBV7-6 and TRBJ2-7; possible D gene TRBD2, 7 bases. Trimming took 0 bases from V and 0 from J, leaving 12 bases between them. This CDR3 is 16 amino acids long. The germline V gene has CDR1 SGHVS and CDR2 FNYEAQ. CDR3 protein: CASSLAVRGASYEQYF. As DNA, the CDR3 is TGTGCCAGCAGCTTAGCGGTCCGGGGGGCCTCCTACGAGCAGTACTTC.

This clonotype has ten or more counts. The CDR3 spells CASSPATGSRLHF. DNA of the CDR3: TGCGCCAGCAGCCCAGCTACAGGATCGCGTCTCCACTTT. This chain links TRBV4-3 with TRBJ1-6, with D possibly matching TRBD1 (5 bases). The CDR3 extends over 13 amino acids. Trimming took off 4 bases at V and 16 bases at J, with 17 bases between the two ends. Germline CDR1 LGHNA, CDR2 YSLEER.

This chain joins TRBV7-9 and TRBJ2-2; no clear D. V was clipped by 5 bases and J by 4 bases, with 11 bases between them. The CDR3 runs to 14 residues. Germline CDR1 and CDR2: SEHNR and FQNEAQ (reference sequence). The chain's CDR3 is CASSSTWGTGELFF. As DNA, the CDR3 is TGTGCCAGCAGCAGCACGTGGGGCACCGGGGAGCTGTTTTTT.

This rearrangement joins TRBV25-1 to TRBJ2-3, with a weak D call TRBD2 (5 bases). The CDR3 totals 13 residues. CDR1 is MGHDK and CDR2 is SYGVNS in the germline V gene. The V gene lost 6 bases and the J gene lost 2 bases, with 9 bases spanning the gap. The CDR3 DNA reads TGTGCCAGCAGGCGGGCCTCCACAGATACGCAGTATTTT. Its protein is CASRRASTDTQYF.

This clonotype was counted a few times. DNA of the CDR3: TGTGCCAGCATGCGGGAGGGCCTTCACCACAACACAGATACGCAGTATTTT. It specifies CASMREGLHHNTDTQYF. This chain connects TRBV2 to TRBJ2-3; 9 nucleotides match TRBD2. J was trimmed by 2 bases and V by 7 bases; bases with no gene match: 13. The CDR3 consists of 17 residues. Germline V gene sequence: CDR1 SNHLY, CDR2 FYNNEI.

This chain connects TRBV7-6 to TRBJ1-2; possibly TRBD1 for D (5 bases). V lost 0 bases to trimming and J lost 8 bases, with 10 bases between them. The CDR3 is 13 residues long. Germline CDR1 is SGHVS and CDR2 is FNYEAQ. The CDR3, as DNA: TGTGCCAGCAGCTTAGCGCAGGGTTCCGGCTACACCTTC. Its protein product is CASSLAQGSGYTF.

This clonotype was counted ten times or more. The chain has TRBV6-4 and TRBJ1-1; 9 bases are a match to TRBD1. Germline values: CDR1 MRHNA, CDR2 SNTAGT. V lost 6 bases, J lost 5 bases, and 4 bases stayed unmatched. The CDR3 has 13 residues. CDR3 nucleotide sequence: TGTGCCAGCAGGGGACAGGGAGTGACTGAAGCTTTCTTT. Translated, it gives CASRGQGVTEAFF.

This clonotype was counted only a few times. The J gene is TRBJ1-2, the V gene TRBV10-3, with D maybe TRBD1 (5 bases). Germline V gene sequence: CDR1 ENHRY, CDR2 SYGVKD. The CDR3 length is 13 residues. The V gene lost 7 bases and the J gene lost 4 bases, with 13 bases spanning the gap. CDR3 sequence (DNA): TGTGCCATCAACGAGGGGTCGGCCTATGGCTACACCTTC. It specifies CAINEGSAYGYTF.

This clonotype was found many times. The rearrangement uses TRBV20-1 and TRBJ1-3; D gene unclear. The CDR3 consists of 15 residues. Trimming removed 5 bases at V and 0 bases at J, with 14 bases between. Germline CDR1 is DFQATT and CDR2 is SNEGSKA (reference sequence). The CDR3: CSAFTESNSGNTIYF. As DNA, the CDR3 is TGCAGTGCTTTTACAGAGTCCAACTCTGGAAACACCATATATTTT.

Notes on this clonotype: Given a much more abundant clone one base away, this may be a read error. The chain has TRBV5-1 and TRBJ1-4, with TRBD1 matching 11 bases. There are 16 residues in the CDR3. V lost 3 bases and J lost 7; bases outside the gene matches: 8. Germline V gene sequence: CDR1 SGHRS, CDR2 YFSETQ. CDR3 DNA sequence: TGCGCCAGCAGCTGGGGACAGGGGGGGGCAAGTGAAAAACTGTTTTTT. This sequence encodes CASSWGQGGASEKLFF.

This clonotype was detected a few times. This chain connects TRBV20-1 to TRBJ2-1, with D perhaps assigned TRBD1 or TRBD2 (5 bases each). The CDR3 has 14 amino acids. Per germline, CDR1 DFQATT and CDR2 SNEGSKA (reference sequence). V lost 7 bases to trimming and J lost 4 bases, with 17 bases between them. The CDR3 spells CSVRGPPEYNEQFF. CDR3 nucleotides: TGCAGTGTTAGGGGACCTCCGGAATACAATGAGCAGTTCTTC.

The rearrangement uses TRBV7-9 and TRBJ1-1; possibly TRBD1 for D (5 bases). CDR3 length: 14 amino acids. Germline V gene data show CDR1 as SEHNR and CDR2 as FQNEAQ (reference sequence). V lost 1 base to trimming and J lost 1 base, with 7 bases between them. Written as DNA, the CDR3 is TGTGCCAGCAGCTTAGGGGGCTGGAACACTGAAGCTTTCTTT. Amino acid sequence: CASSLGGWNTEAFF.

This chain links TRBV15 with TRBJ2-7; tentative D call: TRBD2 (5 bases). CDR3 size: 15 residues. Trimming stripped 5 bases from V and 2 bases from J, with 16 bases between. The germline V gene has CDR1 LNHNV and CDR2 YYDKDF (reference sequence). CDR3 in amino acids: CATSGPLRGTYEQYF. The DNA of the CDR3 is TGTGCCACCAGCGGCCCCCTCCGGGGAACCTACGAGCAGTACTTC.

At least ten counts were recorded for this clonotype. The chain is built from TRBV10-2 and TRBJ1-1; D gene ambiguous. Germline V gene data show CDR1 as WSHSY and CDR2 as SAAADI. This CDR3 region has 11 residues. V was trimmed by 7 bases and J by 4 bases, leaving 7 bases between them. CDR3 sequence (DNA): TGCGCCAGCACGTCAGTCACTGAAGCTTTCTTT. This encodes CASTSVTEAFF.